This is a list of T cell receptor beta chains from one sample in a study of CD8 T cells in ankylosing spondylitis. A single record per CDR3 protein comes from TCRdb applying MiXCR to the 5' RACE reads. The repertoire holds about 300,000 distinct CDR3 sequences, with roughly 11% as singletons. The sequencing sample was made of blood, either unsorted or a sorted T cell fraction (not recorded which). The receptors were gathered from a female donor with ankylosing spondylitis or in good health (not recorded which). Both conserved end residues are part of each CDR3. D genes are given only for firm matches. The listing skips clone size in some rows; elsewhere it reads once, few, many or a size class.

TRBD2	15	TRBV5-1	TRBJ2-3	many	CASTLAGDRTDTQYF	TGCGCCAGCACCCTAGCGGGGGACCGCACAGATACGCAGTATTTT
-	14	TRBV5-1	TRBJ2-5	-	CASTITTGSETQYF	TGCGCCAGCACCATCACAACAGGGTCCGAGACCCAGTACTTC
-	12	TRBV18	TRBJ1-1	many	CASSLKGTEAFF	TGTGCCAGCTCCCTAAAGGGCACTGAAGCTTTCTTT
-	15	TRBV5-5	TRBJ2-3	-	CASSLGLAYTDTQYF	TGTGCCAGCAGCTTAGGACTGGCCTACACAGATACGCAGTATTTT
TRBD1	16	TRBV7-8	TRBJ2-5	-	CASSHGQGGRQETQYF	TGTGCCAGCAGCCACGGACAGGGTGGGCGCCAAGAGACCCAGTACTTC
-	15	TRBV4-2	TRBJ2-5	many	CASSQAPGYKETQYF	TGTGCCAGCAGCCAAGCCCCGGGGTACAAAGAGACCCAGTACTTC
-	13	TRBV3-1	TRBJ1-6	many	CASSQQANSPLHF	TGTGCCAGCAGCCAACAGGCGAATTCACCCCTCCACTTT
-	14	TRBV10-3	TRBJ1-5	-	CATQLGRNNQPQHF	TGTGCCACCCAGCTCGGACGGAACAATCAGCCCCAGCATTTT
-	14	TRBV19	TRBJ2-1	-	CASMVFGAANEQFF	TGTGCCAGTATGGTCTTCGGAGCAGCCAATGAGCAGTTCTTC
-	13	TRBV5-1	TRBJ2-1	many	CASSLGRDNEQFF	TGCGCCAGCAGCTTGGGCAGGGACAATGAGCAGTTCTTC
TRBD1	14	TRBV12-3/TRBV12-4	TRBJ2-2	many	CASNSQGVTGELFF	TGTGCCAGCAATTCTCAGGGGGTAACCGGGGAGCTGTTTTTT
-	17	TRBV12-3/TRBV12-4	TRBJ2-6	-	CASSFEAAASGANVLTF	TGTGCCAGCAGTTTTGAGGCAGCCGCCTCTGGGGCCAACGTCCTGACTTTC
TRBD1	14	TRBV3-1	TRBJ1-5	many	CASSQGRGNQPQHF	TGTGCCAGCAGCCAAGGCAGGGGGAACCAGCCCCAGCATTTT
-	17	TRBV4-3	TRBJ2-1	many	CASSHEPNRAAHNEQFF	TGCGCCAGCAGCCATGAGCCTAATAGAGCGGCCCACAATGAGCAGTTCTTC
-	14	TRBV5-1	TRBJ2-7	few	CASSLGPSPYEQYF	TGCGCCAGCAGCTTGGGTCCTTCACCCTACGAGCAGTACTTC
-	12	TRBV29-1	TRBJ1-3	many	CSVESIGNTIYF	TGCAGCGTTGAAAGCATTGGAAACACCATATATTTT
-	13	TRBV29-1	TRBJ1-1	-	CSVAGGTNTEAFF	TGCAGCGTTGCTGGGGGGACGAACACTGAAGCTTTCTTT
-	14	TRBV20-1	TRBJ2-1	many	CSARHTGSYNEQFF	TGCAGTGCTCGGCATACCGGCTCCTACAATGAGCAGTTCTTC
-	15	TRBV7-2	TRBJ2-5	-	CASSLGGSRTETQYF	TGTGCCAGCAGCTTAGGAGGCTCCCGCACCGAGACCCAGTACTTC
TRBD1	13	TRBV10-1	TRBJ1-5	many	CASLQGFNQPQHF	TGCGCCAGCTTACAGGGGTTCAATCAGCCCCAGCATTTT
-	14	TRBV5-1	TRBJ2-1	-	CASSPGPGHNEQFF	TGCGCCAGCAGCCCCGGGCCTGGCCACAATGAGCAGTTCTTC
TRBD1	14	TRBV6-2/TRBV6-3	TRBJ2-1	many	CASTDRVGYNEQFF	TGTGCCAGCACCGACAGGGTGGGTTACAATGAGCAGTTCTTC
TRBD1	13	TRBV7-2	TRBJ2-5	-	CASSFGQALTQYF	TGTGCCAGCAGCTTTGGACAGGCTCTGACCCAGTACTTC
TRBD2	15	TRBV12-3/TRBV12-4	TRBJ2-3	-	CASRDLAGVSDTQYF	TGTGCCAGCAGGGATCTAGCGGGCGTCTCAGATACGCAGTATTTT
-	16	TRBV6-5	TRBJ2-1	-	CASSSTIPGAGNEQFF	TGTGCCAGCAGTTCCACCATCCCGGGAGCAGGGAATGAGCAGTTCTTC
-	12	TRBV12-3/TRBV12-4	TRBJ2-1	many	CASSPSRNEQFF	TGTGCCAGCAGCCCTAGTAGGAATGAGCAGTTCTTC
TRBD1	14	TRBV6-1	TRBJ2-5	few	CASSGTGVGETQYF	TGTGCCAGCAGTGGGACAGGGGTCGGGGAGACCCAGTACTTC
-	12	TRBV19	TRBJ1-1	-	CASSMRYGRTFF	TGTGCCAGTAGTATGAGGTACGGGAGGACTTTCTTT
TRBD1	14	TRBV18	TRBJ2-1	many	CASSGTGSYNEQFF	TGTGCCAGCTCCGGGACAGGCTCCTACAATGAGCAGTTCTTC
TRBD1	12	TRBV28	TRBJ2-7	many	CASRQGVGEQYF	TGTGCCAGCAGACAGGGGGTAGGCGAGCAGTACTTC
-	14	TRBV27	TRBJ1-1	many	CASRGWGGDTEAFF	TGTGCCAGCAGGGGCTGGGGGGGGGACACTGAAGCTTTCTTT
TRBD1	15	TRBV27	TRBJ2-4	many	CASSTKGQGWNIQYF	TGTGCCAGCTCTACCAAGGGACAGGGTTGGAACATTCAGTACTTC
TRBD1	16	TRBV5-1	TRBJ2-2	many	CASSLKRQGAAGELFF	TGCGCCAGCAGCTTGAAGAGACAGGGGGCGGCCGGGGAGCTGTTTTTT
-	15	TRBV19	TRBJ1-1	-	CASRPPTGLNTEAFF	TGTGCCAGTAGACCACCGACCGGTTTGAACACTGAAGCTTTCTTT
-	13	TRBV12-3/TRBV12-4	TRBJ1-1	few	CASRTPTSAEAFF	TGTGCCAGCAGAACGCCCACGAGCGCTGAAGCTTTCTTT
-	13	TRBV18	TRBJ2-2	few	CASSPGTAGELFF	TGTGCCAGCTCACCAGGGACCGCCGGGGAGCTGTTTTTT
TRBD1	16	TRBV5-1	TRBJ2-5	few	CASSLGTGGYQETQYF	TGCGCCAGCAGCTTGGGGACAGGGGGGTACCAAGAGACCCAGTACTTC
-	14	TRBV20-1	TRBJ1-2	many	CSASPLGEGYGYTF	TGCAGTGCTAGCCCCCTCGGGGAGGGCTATGGCTACACCTTC
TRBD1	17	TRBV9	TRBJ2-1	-	CASSVGRTGPHYNEQFF	TGTGCCAGCAGCGTAGGTAGGACAGGCCCACATTACAATGAGCAGTTCTTC
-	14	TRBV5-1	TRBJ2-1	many	CASSLDVTGGEQFF	TGCGCCAGCAGCTTGGATGTGACAGGCGGTGAGCAGTTCTTC
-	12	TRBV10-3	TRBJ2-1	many	CATLGRYNEQFF	TGTGCCACTCTCGGACGATACAATGAGCAGTTCTTC
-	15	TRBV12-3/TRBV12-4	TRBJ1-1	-	CASSHWGGPNTEAFF	TGTGCCAGCAGCCACTGGGGGGGTCCGAACACTGAAGCTTTCTTT
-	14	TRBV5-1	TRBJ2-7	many	CASRGGDRAYEQYF	TGCGCCAGCAGAGGGGGGGACCGAGCCTACGAGCAGTACTTC
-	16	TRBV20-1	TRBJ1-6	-	CSARDSAGPYNSPLHF	TGCAGTGCTAGAGATTCGGCAGGCCCCTATAATTCACCCCTCCACTTT
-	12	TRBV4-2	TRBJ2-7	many	CASSQTGYEQYF	TGTGCCAGCAGCCAGACCGGCTACGAGCAGTACTTC
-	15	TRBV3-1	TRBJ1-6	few	CASSPLQGRNSPLHF	TGTGCCAGCAGCCCCCTACAGGGCAGAAATTCACCCCTCCACTTT
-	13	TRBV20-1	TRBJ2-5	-	CSARQSYGETQYF	TGCAGTGCTAGACAAAGTTACGGGGAGACCCAGTACTTC
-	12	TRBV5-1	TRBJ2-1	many	CASSLGSGEQFF	TGCGCCAGCAGCTTGGGGTCCGGTGAGCAGTTCTTC
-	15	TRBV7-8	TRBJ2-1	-	CASSLRANAGNEQFF	TGTGCCAGCAGCTTAAGGGCTAATGCGGGGAATGAGCAGTTCTTC
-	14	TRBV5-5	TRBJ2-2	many	CASSFSATTGELFF	TGTGCCAGCAGCTTTAGCGCTACCACCGGGGAGCTGTTTTTT
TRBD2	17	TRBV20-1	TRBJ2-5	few	CSAVGLAGGTSQETQYF	TGCAGTGCCGTAGGACTAGCGGGGGGCACCAGCCAAGAGACCCAGTACTTC
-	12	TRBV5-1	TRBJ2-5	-	CASSKPQETQYF	TGCGCCAGCAGCAAACCTCAAGAGACCCAGTACTTC
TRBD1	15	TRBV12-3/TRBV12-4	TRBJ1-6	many	CASSPLVGGGSPLHF	TGTGCCAGCAGTCCCTTGGTAGGGGGCGGTTCACCCCTCCACTTT
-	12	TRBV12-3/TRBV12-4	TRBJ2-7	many	CASSFSSGEQYF	TGTGCCAGCAGTTTTAGCTCCGGCGAGCAGTACTTC
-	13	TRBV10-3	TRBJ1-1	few	CAIKSGMNTEAFF	TGTGCCATCAAGTCAGGGATGAACACTGAAGCTTTCTTT
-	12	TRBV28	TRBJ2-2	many	CASRLMTGELFF	TGTGCCAGCAGGCTGATGACCGGGGAGCTGTTTTTT
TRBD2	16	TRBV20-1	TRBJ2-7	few	CSATGLAGEFGYEQYF	TGCAGTGCTACCGGACTAGCGGGAGAGTTCGGCTACGAGCAGTACTTC
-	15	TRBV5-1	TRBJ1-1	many	CASGRGAGTNTEAFF	TGCGCCAGCGGACGGGGTGCAGGGACGAACACTGAAGCTTTCTTT
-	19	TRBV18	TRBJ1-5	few	CASSTGVGGLVPGNQPQHF	TGTGCCAGCTCGACCGGGGTGGGGGGCCTCGTCCCTGGCAATCAGCCCCAGCATTTT